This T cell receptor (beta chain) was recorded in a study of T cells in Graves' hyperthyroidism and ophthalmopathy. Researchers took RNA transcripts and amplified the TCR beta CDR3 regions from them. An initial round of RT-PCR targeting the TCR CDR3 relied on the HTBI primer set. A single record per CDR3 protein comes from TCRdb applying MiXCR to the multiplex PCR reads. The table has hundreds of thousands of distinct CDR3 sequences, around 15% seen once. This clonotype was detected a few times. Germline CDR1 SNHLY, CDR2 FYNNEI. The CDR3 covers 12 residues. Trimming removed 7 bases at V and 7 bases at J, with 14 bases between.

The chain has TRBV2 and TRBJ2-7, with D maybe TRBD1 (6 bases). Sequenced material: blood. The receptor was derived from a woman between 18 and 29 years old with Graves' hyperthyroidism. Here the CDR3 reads CASTGGQWEQYF. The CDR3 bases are TGTGCCAGCACCGGAGGACAGTGGGAGCAGTACTTC. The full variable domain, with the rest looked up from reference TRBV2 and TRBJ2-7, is EPEVTQTPSHQVTQMGQEVILRCVPISNHLYFYWYRQILGQKVEFLVSFYNNEISEKSEIFDDQFSVERPDGSNFTLKIRSTKLEDSAMYFCASTGGQWEQYFGPGTRLTVT.